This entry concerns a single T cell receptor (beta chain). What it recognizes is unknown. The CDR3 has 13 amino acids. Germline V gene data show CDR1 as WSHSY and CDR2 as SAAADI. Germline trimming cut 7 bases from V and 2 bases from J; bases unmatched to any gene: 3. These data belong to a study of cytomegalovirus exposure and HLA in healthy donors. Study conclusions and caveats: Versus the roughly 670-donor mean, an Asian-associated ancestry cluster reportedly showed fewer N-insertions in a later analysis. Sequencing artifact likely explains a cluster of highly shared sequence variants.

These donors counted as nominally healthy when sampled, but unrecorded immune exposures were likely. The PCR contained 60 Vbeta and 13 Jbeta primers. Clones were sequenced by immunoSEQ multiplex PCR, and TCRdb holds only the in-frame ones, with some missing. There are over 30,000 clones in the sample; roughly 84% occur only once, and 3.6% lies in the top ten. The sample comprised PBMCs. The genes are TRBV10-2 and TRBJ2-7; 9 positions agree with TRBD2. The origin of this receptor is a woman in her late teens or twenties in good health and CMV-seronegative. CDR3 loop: CASKTSGTYEQYF. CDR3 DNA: TGCGCCAGCAAGACTAGCGGAACCTACGAGCAGTACTTC.